This TCR beta chain appears in the sequencing data of a study of T cells after somatic rescue of genetic block. This table comes from immunoSEQ multiplex PCR, and its TCRdb copy is limited to in-frame clones, with some not included. The top ten hold approximately 1.4% of the sample, which has 95,000 to 120,000 clones, 90% to 95% seen once. Germline V gene lookup returns CDR1 MNHNS and CDR2 SASEGT. The CDR3 consists of 15 residues. Trimming removed 4 bases from V and 5 bases from J; junction bases left unmatched: 10. Sequenced material: peripheral blood mononuclear cells (PBMCs). The chain recombines TRBV6-1 with TRBJ2-5; 7 bases match TRBD1. The source of this sequence is a woman aged 18-29 years. The CDR3 is CASSGDRADGETQYF. In DNA, the CDR3 is TGTGCCAGCAGTGGCGACAGGGCGGATGGGGAGACCCAGTACTTC.